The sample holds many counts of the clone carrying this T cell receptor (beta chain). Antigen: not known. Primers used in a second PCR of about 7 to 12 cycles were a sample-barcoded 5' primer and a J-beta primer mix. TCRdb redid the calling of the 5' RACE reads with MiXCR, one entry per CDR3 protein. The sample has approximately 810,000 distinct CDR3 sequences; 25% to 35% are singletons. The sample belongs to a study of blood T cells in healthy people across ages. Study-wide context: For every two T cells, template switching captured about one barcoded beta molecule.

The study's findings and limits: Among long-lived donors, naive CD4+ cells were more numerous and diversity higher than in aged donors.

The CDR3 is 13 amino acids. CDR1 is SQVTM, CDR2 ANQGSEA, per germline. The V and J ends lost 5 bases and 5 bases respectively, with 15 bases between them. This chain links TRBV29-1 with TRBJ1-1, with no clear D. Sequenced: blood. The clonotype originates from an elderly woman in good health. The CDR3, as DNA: TGCAGCGTTCGATCGGGCTCGAGTACTGAAGCTTTCTTT. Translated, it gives CSVRSGSSTEAFF.